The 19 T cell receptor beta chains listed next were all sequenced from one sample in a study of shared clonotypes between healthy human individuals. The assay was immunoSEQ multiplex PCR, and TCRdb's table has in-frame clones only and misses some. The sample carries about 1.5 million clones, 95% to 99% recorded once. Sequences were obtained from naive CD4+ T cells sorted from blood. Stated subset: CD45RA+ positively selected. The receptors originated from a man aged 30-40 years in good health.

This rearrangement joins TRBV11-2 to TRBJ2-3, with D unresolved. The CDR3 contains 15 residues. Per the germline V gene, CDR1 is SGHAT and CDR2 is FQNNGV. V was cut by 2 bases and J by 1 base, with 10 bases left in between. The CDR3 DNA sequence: TGTGCCAGCAGCTTAAAGCTCCGGGGCACAGATACGCAGTATTTT. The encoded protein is CASSLKLRGTDTQYF.

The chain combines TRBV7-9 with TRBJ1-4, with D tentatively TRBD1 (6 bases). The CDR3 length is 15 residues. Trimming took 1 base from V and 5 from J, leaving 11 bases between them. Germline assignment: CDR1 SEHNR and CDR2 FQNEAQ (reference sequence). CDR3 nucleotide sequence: TGTGCCAGCAGCTTAGGGGGGGCAGAAAATGAAAAACTGTTTTTT. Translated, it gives CASSLGGAENEKLFF.

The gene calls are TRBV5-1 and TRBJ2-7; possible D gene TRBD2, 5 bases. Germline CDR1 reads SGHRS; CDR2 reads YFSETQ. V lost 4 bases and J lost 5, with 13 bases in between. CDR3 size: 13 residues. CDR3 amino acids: CASSPQEAHEQYF. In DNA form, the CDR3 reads TGCGCCAGCAGCCCGCAGGAGGCCCACGAGCAGTACTTC. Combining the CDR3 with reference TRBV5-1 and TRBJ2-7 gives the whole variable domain KAGVTQTPRYLIKTRGQQVTLSCSPISGHRSVSWYQQTPGQGLQFLFEYFSETQRNKGNFPGRFSGRQFSNSRSEMNVSTLELGDSALYLCASSPQEAHEQYFGPGTRLTVT.

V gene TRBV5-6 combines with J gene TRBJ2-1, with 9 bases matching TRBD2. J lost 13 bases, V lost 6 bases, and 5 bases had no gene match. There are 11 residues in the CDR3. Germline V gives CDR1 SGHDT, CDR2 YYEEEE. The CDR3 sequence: CASTVAGEQFF. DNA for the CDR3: TGTGCCAGCACTGTAGCGGGGGAACAGTTCTTC.

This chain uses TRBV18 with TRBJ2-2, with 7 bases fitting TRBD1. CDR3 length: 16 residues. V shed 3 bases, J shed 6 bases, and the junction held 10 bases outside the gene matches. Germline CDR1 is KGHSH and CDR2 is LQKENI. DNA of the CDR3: TGTGCCAGCTCACCCCGGGACAGAGGGATTGCCGGGGAGCTGTTTTTT. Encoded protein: CASSPRDRGIAGELFF.

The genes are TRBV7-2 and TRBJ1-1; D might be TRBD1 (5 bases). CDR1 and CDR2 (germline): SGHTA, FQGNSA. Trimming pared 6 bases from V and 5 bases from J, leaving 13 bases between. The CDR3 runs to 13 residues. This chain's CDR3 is CASSFQGGTEAFF. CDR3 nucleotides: TGTGCCAGCAGTTTCCAGGGAGGGACTGAAGCTTTCTTT.

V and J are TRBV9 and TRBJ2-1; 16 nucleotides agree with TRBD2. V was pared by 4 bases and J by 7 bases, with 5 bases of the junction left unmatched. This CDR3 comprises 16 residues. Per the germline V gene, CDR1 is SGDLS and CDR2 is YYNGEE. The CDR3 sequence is CASSFAGLAGGNEQFF. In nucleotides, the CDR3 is TGTGCCAGCAGCTTCGCGGGACTAGCGGGAGGGAATGAGCAGTTCTTC.

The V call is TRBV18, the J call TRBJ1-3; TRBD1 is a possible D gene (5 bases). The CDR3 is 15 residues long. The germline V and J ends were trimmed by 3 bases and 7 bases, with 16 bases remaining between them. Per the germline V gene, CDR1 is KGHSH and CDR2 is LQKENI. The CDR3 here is CASSPGGAYINTIYF. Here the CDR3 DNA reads TGTGCCAGCTCACCCGGAGGGGCTTATATCAACACCATATATTTT.

Written as DNA, the CDR3 is TGTGCCTGGAGTGAGAGACTCGAACAGGTTCTGGATGGCTACACCTTC. Translating gives CAWSERLEQVLDGYTF. The rearrangement uses TRBV30 and TRBJ1-2; a possible D gene is TRBD1 (5 bases). Trimming took off 1 base at V and 6 bases at J, with 21 bases between the two ends. The CDR3 covers 16 residues. Germline V gene data show CDR1 as GTSNPN and CDR2 as SVGIG (reference sequence).

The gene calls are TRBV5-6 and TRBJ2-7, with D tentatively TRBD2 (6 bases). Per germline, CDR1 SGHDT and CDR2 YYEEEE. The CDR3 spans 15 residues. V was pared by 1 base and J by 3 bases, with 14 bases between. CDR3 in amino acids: CASSLLLASVYEQYF. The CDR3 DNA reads TGTGCCAGCAGCTTGTTGTTGGCTAGCGTCTACGAGCAGTACTTC.

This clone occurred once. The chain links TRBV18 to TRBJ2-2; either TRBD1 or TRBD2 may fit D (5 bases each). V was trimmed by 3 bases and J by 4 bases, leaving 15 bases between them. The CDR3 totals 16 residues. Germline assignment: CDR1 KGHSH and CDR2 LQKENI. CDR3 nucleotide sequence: TGTGCCAGCTCACCGACCGGGACCAGGGTCACCGGGGAGCTGTTTTTT. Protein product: CASSPTGTRVTGELFF. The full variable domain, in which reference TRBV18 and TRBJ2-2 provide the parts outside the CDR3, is NAGVMQNPRHLVRRRGQEARLRCSPMKGHSHVYWYRQLPEEGLKFMVYLQKENIIDESGMPKERFSAEFPKEGPSILRIQQVVRGDSAAYFCASSPTGTRVTGELFFGEGSRLTVL.

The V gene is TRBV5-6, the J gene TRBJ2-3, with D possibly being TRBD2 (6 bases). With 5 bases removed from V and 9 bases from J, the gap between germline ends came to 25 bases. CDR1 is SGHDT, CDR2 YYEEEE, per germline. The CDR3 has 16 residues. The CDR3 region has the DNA TGTGCCAGCAGTTCGACGACTAGGCGGGGAGCGGAGACGCAGTATTTT. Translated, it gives CASSSTTRRGAETQYF.

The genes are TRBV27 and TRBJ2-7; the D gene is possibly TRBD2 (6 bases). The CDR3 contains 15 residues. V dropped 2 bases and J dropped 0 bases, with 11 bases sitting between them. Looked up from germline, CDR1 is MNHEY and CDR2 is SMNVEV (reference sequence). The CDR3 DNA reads TGTGCCAGCAGTTTAGTCGGCGGGGCCTCCTACGAGCAGTACTTC. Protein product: CASSLVGGASYEQYF.

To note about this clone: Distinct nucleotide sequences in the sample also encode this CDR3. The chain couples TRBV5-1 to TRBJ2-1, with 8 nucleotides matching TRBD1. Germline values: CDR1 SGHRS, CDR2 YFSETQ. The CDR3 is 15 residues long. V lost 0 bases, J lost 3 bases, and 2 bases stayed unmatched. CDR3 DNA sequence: TGCGCCAGCAGCTTGGCCGGGACAGGCTACAATGAGCAGTTCTTC. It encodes CASSLAGTGYNEQFF.

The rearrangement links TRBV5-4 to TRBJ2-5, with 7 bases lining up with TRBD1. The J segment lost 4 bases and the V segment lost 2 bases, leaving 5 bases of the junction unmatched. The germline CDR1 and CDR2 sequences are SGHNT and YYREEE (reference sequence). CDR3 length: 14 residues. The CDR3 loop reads CASSFVAGGETQYF. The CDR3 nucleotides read TGTGCCAGCAGCTTTGTGGCAGGGGGAGAGACCCAGTACTTC.

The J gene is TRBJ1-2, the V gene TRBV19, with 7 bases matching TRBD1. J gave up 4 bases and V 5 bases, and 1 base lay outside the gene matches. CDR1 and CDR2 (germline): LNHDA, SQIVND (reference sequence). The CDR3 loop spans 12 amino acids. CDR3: CASSRQGYGYTF. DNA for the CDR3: TGTGCCAGTAGTCGACAGGGCTATGGCTACACCTTC. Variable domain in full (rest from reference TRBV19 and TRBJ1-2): DGGITQSPKYLFRKEGQNVTLSCEQNLNHDAMYWYRQDPGQGLRLIYYSQIVNDFQKGDIAEGYSVSREKKESFPLTVTSAQKNPTAFYLCASSRQGYGYTFGSGTRLTVV.

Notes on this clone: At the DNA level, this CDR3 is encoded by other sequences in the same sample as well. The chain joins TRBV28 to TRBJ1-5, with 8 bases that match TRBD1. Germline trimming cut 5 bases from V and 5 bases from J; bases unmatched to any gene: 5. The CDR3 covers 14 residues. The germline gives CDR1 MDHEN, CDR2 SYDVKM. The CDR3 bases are TGTGCCAGCAGTCCCGGACAGGGCGATCAGCCCCAGCATTTT. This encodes CASSPGQGDQPQHF.

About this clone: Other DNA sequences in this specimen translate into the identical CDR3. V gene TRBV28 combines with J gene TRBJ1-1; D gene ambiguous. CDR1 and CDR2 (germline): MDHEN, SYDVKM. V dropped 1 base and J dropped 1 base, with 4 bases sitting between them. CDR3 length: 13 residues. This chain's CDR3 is CASSLLGNTEAFF. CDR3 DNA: TGTGCCAGCAGTTTATTGGGGAACACTGAAGCTTTCTTT.

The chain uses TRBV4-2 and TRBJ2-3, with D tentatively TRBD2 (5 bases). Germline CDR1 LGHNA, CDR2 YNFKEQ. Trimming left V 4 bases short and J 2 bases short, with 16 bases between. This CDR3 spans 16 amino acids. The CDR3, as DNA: TGTGCCAGCAGCCCCGGGGTAAGCGAGGTCACAGATACGCAGTATTTT. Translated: CASSPGVSEVTDTQYF.